Each of the 24 T cell receptor beta chains below was sequenced from the same sample in a study of blood T cell repertoires in COVID-19. Sequencing was performed with immunoSEQ multiplex PCR; in TCRdb, only in-frame clones are kept and a portion is missing. The sample yields approximately 230,000 clones, about 79% seen once. The sequencing input was peripheral blood. These receptors all come from a man at least 80 years old with acute or convalescent COVID-19.

This clone was counted only a few times. This chain joins TRBV18 and TRBJ2-7, with 9 bases matching TRBD1. The CDR3 consists of 16 residues. Per the germline V gene, CDR1 is KGHSH and CDR2 is LQKENI. V lost 3 bases and J lost 3; bases outside the gene matches: 9. CDR3 nucleotides: TGTGCCAGCTCACCTGGGGGACAGGGCGGACTCTACGAGCAGTACTTC. It translates to CASSPGGQGGLYEQYF.

The chain links TRBV19 to TRBJ2-7; 7 bases align to TRBD1. Germline V CDR1 and CDR2: LNHDA, SQIVND (reference sequence). The CDR3 contains 15 residues. V lost 4 bases, J lost 1 base, and 7 bases stayed unmatched. CDR3: CASSTRQGLSYEQYF. The CDR3 DNA follows: TGTGCCAGTAGTACAAGACAGGGCCTGTCCTACGAGCAGTACTTC.

This chain links TRBV3-1 (or the pseudogene TRBV3-2) with TRBJ1-5, with TRBD1 identical over 7 bases. Germline loops: CDR1 LGHDT, CDR2 YNNKEL (reference sequence). The CDR3 runs 16 residues. V was clipped by 4 bases and J by 4 bases; unmatched bases: 10. In DNA, the CDR3 is TGTGCCAGCAGCCCCGACTTCCGCAGGGGGAATCAGCCCCAGCATTTT. Translating it yields CASSPDFRRGNQPQHF.

This clone was seen only a few times. The CDR3 protein is CASTLRGGQGAGSNQPQHF. The CDR3, as DNA: TGTGCCAGTACTCTTAGGGGTGGACAGGGGGCGGGTAGCAATCAGCCCCAGCATTTT. This chain links TRBV28 with TRBJ1-5; 11 bases line up with TRBD1. The J segment lost 0 bases and the V segment lost 9 bases, leaving 16 bases of the junction unmatched. CDR3 size: 19 residues. CDR1 is MDHEN, CDR2 SYDVKM, per germline.

The genes are TRBV12-5 and TRBJ2-1; 7 nucleotides agree with TRBD2. CDR3 length: 16 residues. V gave up 1 base and J gave up 5 bases; unmatched junction bases: 8. Germline V gene data show CDR1 as LGHNT and CDR2 as FRNRAP. CDR3 nucleotides: TGTGCTAGTGGTTTGGCCGCCGGACTAGGAAACAATGAGCAGTTCTTC. This codes for CASGLAAGLGNNEQFF.

V is TRBV5-1 and J is TRBJ1-4; 9 bases fit TRBD1. The CDR3 runs to 15 residues. Germline V gives CDR1 SGHRS, CDR2 YFSETQ. V was pared by 1 base and J by 4 bases, with 2 bases of the junction left unmatched. CDR3 nucleotides: TGCGCCAGCAGCTTGCGGACAGGGGATAATGAAAAACTGTTTTTT. It yields the protein CASSLRTGDNEKLFF.

This clone has just a few counts. Lacking the conserved final phenylalanine or tryptophan, this CDR3 likely reflects a read error. The DNA is omitted, as the CDR3 cannot be located on it reliably, and the CDR3 follows TCRdb's listing. The rearrangement uses TRBV12-3 or TRBV12-4 and TRBJ1-1; the DNA was not used to check the table's D call, TRBD1. Inclusive of both ends, the CDR3 amounts to 12 amino acids. The CDR3: CASSLEIVAPQM.

This sequence joins TRBV30 and TRBJ2-7, with 13 positions matching TRBD2. Germline V gene data show CDR1 as GTSNPN and CDR2 as SVGIG (reference sequence). CDR3 length: 15 residues. V dropped 4 bases and J dropped 5; count of bases not matched to a gene: 8. This CDR3 is CAWTRAGTSGNEQYF. CDR3 nucleotide sequence: TGTGCCTGGACCCGAGCCGGGACTAGCGGGAACGAGCAGTACTTC.

This sequence joins TRBV4-1 and TRBJ2-3, with TRBD1 matching 10 bases. The length of the CDR3 is 20 residues. Germline values: CDR1 MGHRA, CDR2 YSYEKL. Trimming took 4 bases from V and 6 from J; bases not matched to a gene: 22. CDR3 coding DNA: TGCGCCAGCAGCCCTAAGGGGACAGGGGAGCTTTGGAGCAGGAGGGATACGCAGTATTTT. Translating it yields CASSPKGTGELWSRRDTQYF.

The chain is built from TRBV28 and TRBJ1-2; D remains ambiguous. The CDR3 runs 11 residues. Looked up from germline, CDR1 is MDHEN and CDR2 is SYDVKM. The V end lost 3 bases, the J end lost 7 bases, and 6 bases lay between the germline ends. The CDR3 here is CASSFRSGYTF. The CDR3 nucleotides read TGTGCCAGCAGTTTCAGATCTGGCTACACCTTC.

CDR3 sequence (DNA): TGTGCCAGCAGCCACAGGGCCCCCACCTATAATTCACCCCTCCACTTT. It is translated as CASSHRAPTYNSPLHF. The chain links TRBV14 to TRBJ1-6, with D possibly matching TRBD1 (5 bases). V was clipped by 3 bases and J by 2 bases, with 11 bases between them. This CDR3 has 16 residues. CDR1 is SGHDN, CDR2 FVKESK, per germline.

V gene TRBV9 combines with J gene TRBJ2-1, with 11 bases matching TRBD1. CDR3 size: 16 residues. Germline-derived CDR1 and CDR2 are SGDLS and YYNGEE. V lost 3 bases and J lost 7; bases outside the gene matches: 9. CDR3 loop: CASSAAMGQGENEQFF. DNA of the CDR3: TGTGCCAGCAGCGCAGCGATGGGACAGGGGGAAAATGAGCAGTTCTTC. Based on the CDR3 plus reference TRBV9 and TRBJ2-1, the full variable domain is DSGVTQTPKHLITATGQRVTLRCSPRSGDLSVYWYQQSLDQGLQFLIQYYNGEERAKGNILERFSAQQFPDLHSELNLSSLELGDSALYFCASSAAMGQGENEQFFGPGTRLTVL.

The rearrangement links TRBV5-4 to TRBJ1-6; no clear D. CDR3 length: 16 residues. Germline V gives CDR1 SGHNT, CDR2 YYREEE (reference sequence). V lost 3 bases and J lost 6, with 16 bases in between. CDR3: CASSYRSSFPNSPLHF. The CDR3 DNA sequence: TGTGCCAGCAGCTACAGAAGTTCCTTCCCTAATTCACCCCTCCACTTT.

This chain joins TRBV20-1 and TRBJ1-2; 9 bases fit TRBD1. Germline trimming cut 7 bases from V and 6 bases from J; bases unmatched to any gene: 3. Germline-derived CDR1 and CDR2 are DFQATT and SNEGSKA (reference sequence). This CDR3 is 11 amino acids long. CDR3 loop: CSGTGGHGYTF. The CDR3 region has the DNA TGCAGTGGTACAGGGGGCCATGGCTACACCTTC.

V gene TRBV6-5 combines with J gene TRBJ1-1, with 8 positions matching TRBD1. The V gene's germline CDR1 is MNHEY and CDR2 SVGAGI. The CDR3 consists of 13 residues. With V trimmed by 6 bases and J by 5 bases, 5 bases remained unmatched. CDR3 sequence reads: CASRPTGGTEAFF. The CDR3 nucleotides read TGTGCCAGCAGGCCCACAGGGGGGACTGAAGCTTTCTTT.

V and J are TRBV6-5 and TRBJ1-2; 8 bases line up with TRBD1. Germline V lookup: CDR1 MNHEY, CDR2 SVGAGI. The CDR3 totals 14 residues. The V gene end was trimmed by 8 bases and the J gene end by 4 bases; junction bases not matched to a gene: 9. The CDR3 nucleotides are TGTGCCAGCGGCCCGACAGGGGTCGCCTATGGCTACACCTTC. This gives the protein CASGPTGVAYGYTF.

The chain recombines TRBV4-1 with TRBJ1-5; D is unresolved. Germline V CDR1 and CDR2: MGHRA, YSYEKL. The CDR3 has 14 residues. Trimming left V 1 base short and J 5 bases short, with 9 bases between. The CDR3 bases are TGCGCCAGCAGCCAAGTAGGAGTTTATCAGCCCCAGCATTTT. Amino acid sequence: CASSQVGVYQPQHF.

The chain uses TRBV11-1 and TRBJ2-7, with 7 positions matching TRBD2. This CDR3 region has 14 residues. From germline, CDR1 is SGHAT and CDR2 FQDESV (reference sequence). Trimming took 5 bases from V and 7 from J; bases not matched to a gene: 11. The CDR3 nucleotides are TGTGCCAGCAGCCCCGGGACTACGCGGGGAGAGCAGTACTTC. Translation gives CASSPGTTRGEQYF.

This clone was found once. This sequence joins TRBV6-5 and TRBJ2-3; no clear D. The ends were cut back, 2 bases at V and 0 bases at J, with 6 bases in the middle. CDR1 and CDR2 (germline): MNHEY, SVGAGI. The CDR3 length is 14 residues. CDR3 loop: CASSYTVSTDTQYF. Written as DNA, the CDR3 is TGTGCCAGCAGTTACACGGTGAGCACAGATACGCAGTATTTT.

The V gene is TRBV5-5, the J gene TRBJ2-7; a possible D gene is TRBD1 (5 bases). This CDR3 has 13 residues. The V end was cut by 0 bases, the J end by 4 bases, with 8 bases between. Per germline, CDR1 SGHKS and CDR2 YYEKEE (reference sequence). The CDR3 protein is CASSLANRYEQYF. The CDR3 DNA follows: TGTGCCAGCAGCTTGGCCAACAGGTACGAGCAGTACTTC.

The V call is TRBV7-9, the J call TRBJ1-1, with TRBD1 as a possible D gene (5 bases). Germline CDR1 reads SEHNR; CDR2 reads FQNEAQ (reference sequence). This CDR3 contains 15 residues. The V and J ends lost 0 bases and 1 base respectively, with 9 bases between them. CDR3 nucleotide sequence: TGTGCCAGCAGCTTAGCGCTAGGACAGAACACTGAAGCTTTCTTT. Amino acids: CASSLALGQNTEAFF. The full variable domain, with the rest looked up from reference TRBV7-9 and TRBJ1-1, is DTGVSQNPRHKITKRGQNVTFRCDPISEHNRLYWYRQTLGQGPEFLTYFQNEAQLEKSRLLSDRFSAERPKGSFSTLEIQRTEQGDSAMYLCASSLALGQNTEAFFGQGTRLTVV.

The chain is built from TRBV29-1 and TRBJ2-3; D gene uncertain. This CDR3 is built from 13 residues. Between the trimmed V and J ends, which lost 4 bases and 2 bases, there was a span of 10 bases. Germline assignment: CDR1 SQVTM and CDR2 ANQGSEA. The CDR3 DNA sequence: TGCAGCGTTGTTTTACAGCTCACAGATACGCAGTATTTT. Residues: CSVVLQLTDTQYF.

The chain carries TRBV2 and TRBJ2-7; tentatively, D is TRBD1 (5 bases). Germline V gene data show CDR1 as SNHLY and CDR2 as FYNNEI. The CDR3 spans 14 residues. V was cut by 2 bases and J by 2 bases, with 10 bases left in between. The CDR3 DNA follows: TGTGCCAGCAGTGAACGGGCAGGGCCCTACGAGCAGTACTTC. Protein: CASSERAGPYEQYF.

J is TRBJ2-7 and V is TRBV4-1, with TRBD1 matching over 11 bases. Germline CDR1 reads MGHRA; CDR2 reads YSYEKL. Unmatched junction bases numbered 5, after V lost 1 base and J lost 0 bases. The CDR3 totals 17 residues. The CDR3 loop reads CASSQGLGQGVSYEQYF. The CDR3, as DNA: TGCGCCAGCAGCCAAGGCCTGGGACAGGGGGTCTCCTACGAGCAGTACTTC.